These T cell receptor beta chains were read from a single sample in a study of blood T cell repertoires in COVID-19. Sequencing was performed with immunoSEQ multiplex PCR; in TCRdb, only in-frame clones are kept and a portion is missing. The data contain 100,000 or so clones, about 84% of them singletons. Input material: peripheral blood. The receptor source for this set is a human donor in a cohort sampled during active COVID-19. Both conserved end residues are part of each CDR3. The order of the fields is clone size, J gene, V gene, D gene, CDR3 protein, CDR3 DNA. A D gene is named only where the DNA matches it firmly. Clone size, where shown, is once, few, many, or a class for clones that have expanded.

>.|TRBJ1-1|TRBV28|.
CASTPRTSLSSMNTEAFF
TGTGCCAGCACTCCGAGGACATCCCTCTCATCTATGAACACTGAAGCTTTCTTT
>.|TRBJ2-3|TRBV7-2|TRBD1
CASSWGDRGQRTQYF
TGTGCCAGCAGCTGGGGGGACAGGGGGCAGCGTACGCAGTATTTT
>.|TRBJ1-6|TRBV30|.
CAWSVSTAGSYNSPLHF
TGTGCCTGGAGTGTATCGACAGCAGGCTCCTATAATTCACCCCTCCACTTT
>.|TRBJ2-3|TRBV9|.
CASSVGGPNTDTQYF
TGTGCCAGCAGCGTAGGAGGGCCGAATACAGATACGCAGTATTTT
>.|TRBJ1-6|TRBV5-1|.
CASSYQGSDSPLHF
TGCGCCAGCAGTTATCAGGGTAGTGACTCACCCCTCCACTTT
>.|TRBJ2-3|TRBV11-3|TRBD1
CASSAQGATQYF
TGTGCCAGCAGCGCACAGGGGGCTACGCAGTATTTT
>.|TRBJ2-7|TRBV21-1|.
CASSKAASGRMYEQYF
TGTGCCAGCAGCAAAGCAGCTAGCGGGAGGATGTACGAGCAGTACTTC
>.|TRBJ2-5|TRBV6-6|TRBD2
CASSVGRAGETQYF
TGTGCCAGCAGTGTCGGGAGGGCCGGGGAGACCCAGTACTTC
>.|TRBJ1-3|TRBV7-2|TRBD1
CASYYPTGSSGNTIYF
TGTGCCAGCTACTATCCGACAGGGAGCTCTGGAAACACCATATATTTT
>.|TRBJ1-2|TRBV5-1|TRBD1
CASSGTGEIGYTF
TGCGCCAGCAGCGGGACAGGGGAAATTGGCTACACCTTC
>.|TRBJ1-5|TRBV6-6|.
CASRADSNSNQPQHF
TGTGCCAGCAGGGCGGACAGTAACAGCAATCAGCCCCAGCATTTT
>.|TRBJ2-5|TRBV2|.
CASSVNEAETQYF
TGTGCCAGCAGTGTCAATGAGGCAGAGACCCAGTACTTC
>.|TRBJ2-1|TRBV4-1|TRBD2
CASSQVPGGNLNEQFF
TGCGCCAGCAGCCAAGTCCCGGGGGGGAATTTAAATGAGCAGTTCTTC
>.|TRBJ1-1|TRBV27|TRBD1
CASRDPGGFTEAFF
TGTGCCAGCAGAGACCCAGGGGGCTTCACTGAAGCTTTCTTT
>few|TRBJ2-1|TRBV11-3|.
CASSLGDSRYNEQFF
TGTGCCAGCAGCTTAGGAGACAGCCGGTACAATGAGCAGTTCTTC
>.|TRBJ2-6|TRBV7-9|.
CASSTPGTLGRGANVLTF
TGTGCCAGCAGCACTCCCGGGACTCTGGGACGTGGGGCCAACGTCCTGACTTTC
>few|TRBJ1-4|TRBV5-1|.
CASSLADSPNEKLFF
TGCGCCAGCAGCTTGGCGGATAGCCCTAATGAAAAACTGTTTTTT
>.|TRBJ2-5|TRBV6-2/TRBV6-3|TRBD1
CASSQATGFRETQYF
TGTGCCAGCAGTCAGGCGACAGGGTTTCGGGAGACCCAGTACTTC
>.|TRBJ2-3|TRBV7-2|TRBD2
CASRPSGRVTDTQYF
TGTGCCTCCCGGCCTAGCGGGAGGGTGACAGATACGCAGTATTTT
>.|TRBJ2-7|TRBV27|.
CASSLTSWNTYEQYF
TGTGCCAGCAGTTTAACTAGCTGGAACACCTACGAGCAGTACTTC
>.|TRBJ2-3|TRBV6-5|TRBD1
CASSYRQGAGTDTQYF
TGTGCCAGCAGTTACAGACAGGGGGCTGGCACAGATACGCAGTATTTT
>.|TRBJ2-7|TRBV10-3|TRBD1
CAISEYDRAYF
TGTGCCATCAGTGAGTATGACAGGGCCTACTTC
>few|TRBJ1-5|TRBV19|TRBD1
CASSIETGGQPQHF
TGTGCCAGTAGTATAGAAACAGGGGGCCAGCCCCAGCATTTT
>.|TRBJ2-1|TRBV29-1|.
CSVLGVSNEQFF
TGCAGCGTTCTAGGGGTCAGCAATGAGCAGTTCTTC
>.|TRBJ1-5|TRBV19|TRBD1
CASSGTGTNQPQHF
TGTGCCAGTAGTGGGACAGGGACAAATCAGCCCCAGCATTTT
>.|TRBJ1-1|TRBV18|.
CASSPSAPGVTTEAFF
TGTGCCAGCTCACCCTCAGCCCCAGGCGTCACGACTGAAGCTTTCTTT
>.|TRBJ1-3|TRBV11-2|TRBD1
CASSSRTGDWGNTIYF
TGTGCCAGCAGCTCCCGGACAGGGGATTGGGGAAACACCATATATTTT
>.|TRBJ1-6|TRBV25-1|.
CASSDPAVPNSPLHF
TGTGCCAGCAGTGACCCCGCAGTACCCAATTCACCCCTCCACTTT
>once|TRBJ2-2|TRBV7-6|TRBD2
CASSLVGGLAGFTGELFF
TGTGCCAGCAGCTTAGTGGGTGGACTAGCGGGATTCACCGGGGAGCTGTTTTTT
>.|TRBJ2-4|TRBV7-2|.
CASSHPRAEWSRNIQYF
TGTGCCAGCAGCCACCCGCGGGCGGAATGGTCTAGAAACATTCAGTACTTC
>.|TRBJ1-3|TRBV7-8|.
CASSLGVTGNTIYF
TGTGCCAGCAGCTTAGGAGTTACTGGAAACACCATATATTTT
>.|TRBJ2-7|TRBV3-1/TRBV3-2|.
CASSAGLRYEQYF
TGTGCCAGCAGCGCGGGACTGAGATACGAGCAGTACTTC
>.|TRBJ1-1|TRBV30|.
CARRAAMNTEAFF
TGTGCCAGGAGAGCGGCCATGAACACTGAAGCTTTCTTT
>once|TRBJ1-6|TRBV18|TRBD1
CASSPNRGGSPLHF
TGTGCCAGCTCACCCAACAGGGGAGGTTCACCCCTCCACTTT
>.|TRBJ2-7|TRBV9|TRBD2
CASSVDPSGRYEQYF
TGTGCCAGCAGCGTAGACCCTAGCGGGAGGTACGAGCAGTACTTC
>.|TRBJ2-7|TRBV5-1|TRBD2
CASSSRLAGDNEQYF
TGCGCCAGCAGCTCTAGACTAGCGGGAGATAACGAGCAGTACTTC
>.|TRBJ2-1|TRBV4-3|TRBD2
CASSLKAGGPSNEQFF
TGCGCCAGCAGCCTCAAAGCGGGAGGGCCAAGCAATGAGCAGTTCTTC
>.|TRBJ2-1|TRBV9|.
CASSPQDNEQFF
TGTGCCAGCAGCCCCCAGGACAATGAGCAGTTCTTC
>.|TRBJ2-5|TRBV5-4|TRBD1
CASLMDRQQETQYF
TGTGCCAGCCTCATGGACAGGCAGCAAGAGACCCAGTACTTC
>.|TRBJ2-7|TRBV6-2/TRBV6-3|.
CASSYSHRDYEQYF
TGTGCCAGCAGTTACTCCCACCGGGACTACGAGCAGTACTTC
>.|TRBJ1-3|TRBV3-1/TRBV3-2|.
CASSSGTYSGNTIYF
TGTGCCAGCAGCTCCGGGACATACTCTGGAAACACCATATATTTT
>.|TRBJ1-4|TRBV5-4|.
CASSSRTEANEKLFF
TGTGCCAGCAGCTCGAGGACGGAGGCTAATGAAAAACTGTTTTTT
>.|TRBJ1-6|TRBV5-6|TRBD1
CASSRGTGLIRSPLHF
TGTGCCAGCAGCCGGGGGACAGGGTTAATACGGTCACCCCTCCACTTT
>once|TRBJ1-1|TRBV25-1|.
CASSGPEAFF
TGTGCCAGCAGTGGGCCTGAAGCTTTCTTT
>.|TRBJ2-1|TRBV9|TRBD2
CASSVAGGSYNEQFF
TGTGCCAGCAGCGTAGCGGGGGGTTCCTACAATGAGCAGTTCTTC
>few|TRBJ1-5|TRBV29-1|.
CSVGEDRSNQPQHF
TGCAGCGTTGGGGAGGACCGGAGCAATCAGCCCCAGCATTTT
>few|TRBJ1-1|TRBV30|TRBD1
CAWTSTGETEAFF
TGTGCCTGGACCTCGACAGGGGAAACTGAAGCTTTCTTT
>.|TRBJ2-5|TRBV6-5|.
CASRLGGTQETQYF
TGTGCCAGCAGATTGGGGGGAACCCAAGAGACCCAGTACTTC
>.|TRBJ1-1|TRBV18|.
CASSPVTSGLNTEAFF
TGTGCCAGCTCACCTGTTACATCGGGGTTGAACACTGAAGCTTTCTTT
>.|TRBJ1-3|TRBV11-2|TRBD1
CASSLQGAFNSGNTIYF
TGTGCCAGCAGCTTACAGGGGGCTTTTAATTCTGGAAACACCATATATTTT
>.|TRBJ1-2|TRBV2|TRBD1
CASRPGTGGYVGYTF
TGTGCCAGCAGACCCGGGACAGGAGGCTATGTAGGCTACACCTTC
>.|TRBJ1-2|TRBV5-1|.
CASSLVSVLTHRYYYYGYTF
TGCGCCAGCAGCTTGGTCTCAGTACTGACACATCGATATTATTACTATGGCTACACCTTC
>.|TRBJ2-3|TRBV5-1|TRBD2
CASSLFASGGATDTQYF
TGCGCCAGCAGCTTGTTTGCTAGCGGGGGGGCGACAGATACGCAGTATTTT
>once|TRBJ2-2|TRBV11-2|TRBD2
CASSLSLAGGPVSGELFF
TGTGCCAGCAGCTTATCCCTAGCGGGAGGGCCCGTTTCCGGGGAGCTGTTTTTT
>.|TRBJ1-1|TRBV5-6|TRBD1
CASSPPSRGRTEAFF
TGTGCCAGCAGCCCACCATCCAGGGGGCGGACTGAAGCTTTCTTT
>.|TRBJ1-6|TRBV2|.
CASSREQGDSPLHF
TGTGCCAGCAGCCGAGAACAGGGAGATTCACCCCTCCACTTT
>.|TRBJ1-1|TRBV6-4|.
CASSPRPGTEAFF
TGTGCCAGCAGTCCCCGCCCGGGCACTGAAGCTTTCTTT
>.|TRBJ2-5|TRBV10-1|.
CASSESRETQYF
TGCGCCAGCAGTGAGTCGCGGGAGACCCAGTACTTC
>.|TRBJ1-1|TRBV27|.
CASSLEEGRYAFF
TGTGCCAGCAGTTTAGAAGAGGGTAGGTATGCTTTCTTT
>.|TRBJ1-5|TRBV19|TRBD1
CASSIEQGRNQPQHF
TGTGCCAGTAGTATCGAACAGGGGAGAAATCAGCCCCAGCATTTT